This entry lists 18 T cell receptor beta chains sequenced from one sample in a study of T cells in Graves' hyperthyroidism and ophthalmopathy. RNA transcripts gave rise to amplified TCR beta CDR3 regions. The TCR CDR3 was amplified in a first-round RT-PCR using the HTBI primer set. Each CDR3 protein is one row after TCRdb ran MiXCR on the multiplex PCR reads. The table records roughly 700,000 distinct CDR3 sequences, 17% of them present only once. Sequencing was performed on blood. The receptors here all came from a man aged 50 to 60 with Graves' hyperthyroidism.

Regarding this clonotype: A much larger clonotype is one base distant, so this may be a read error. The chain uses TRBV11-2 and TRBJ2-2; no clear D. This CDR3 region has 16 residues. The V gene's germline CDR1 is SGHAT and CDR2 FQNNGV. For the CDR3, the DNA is TGTGGCAGCAGCTTAGAGTACAATCCGATCACCGGGGAGCTGTTTTTT. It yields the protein CGSSLEYNPITGELFF.

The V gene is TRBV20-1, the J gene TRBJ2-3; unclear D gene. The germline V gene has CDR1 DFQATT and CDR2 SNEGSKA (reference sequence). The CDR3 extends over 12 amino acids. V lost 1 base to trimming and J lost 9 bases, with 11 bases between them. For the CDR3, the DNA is TGCAGTGCTAGAGTTGGATCAGTGACGCAGTATTTT. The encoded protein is CSARVGSVTQYF.

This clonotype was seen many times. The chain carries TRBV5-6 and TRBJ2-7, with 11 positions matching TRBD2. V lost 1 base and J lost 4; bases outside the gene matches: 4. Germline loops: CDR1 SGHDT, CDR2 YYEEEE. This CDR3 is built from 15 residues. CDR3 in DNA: TGTGCCAGCAGCTTGCCGGGACTAGCGGAATACGAGCAGTACTTC. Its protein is CASSLPGLAEYEQYF.

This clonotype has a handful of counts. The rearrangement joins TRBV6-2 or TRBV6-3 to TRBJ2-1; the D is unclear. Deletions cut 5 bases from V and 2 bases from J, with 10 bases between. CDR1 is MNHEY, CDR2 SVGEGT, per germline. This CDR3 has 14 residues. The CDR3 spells CASSPLPPYNEQFF. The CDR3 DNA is TGTGCCAGCAGTCCTTTGCCTCCCTACAATGAGCAGTTCTTC.

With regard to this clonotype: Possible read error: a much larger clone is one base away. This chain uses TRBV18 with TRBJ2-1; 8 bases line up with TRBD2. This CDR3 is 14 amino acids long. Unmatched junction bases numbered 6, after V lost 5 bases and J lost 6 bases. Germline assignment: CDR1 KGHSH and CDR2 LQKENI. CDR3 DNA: TGTGCCAGCTCAAAGGGCGGGAGGTTCAATGAGCAGTTCTTC. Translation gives CASSKGGRFNEQFF.

DNA of the CDR3: TGTGCCAGTAGTATGGAGACCTACAATGAGCAGTTCTTC. This encodes CASSMETYNEQFF. The genes are TRBV19 and TRBJ2-1; D remains ambiguous. The germline gives CDR1 LNHDA, CDR2 SQIVND (reference sequence). The ends were cut back, 3 bases at V and 2 bases at J, with 5 bases in the middle. The CDR3 totals 13 residues.

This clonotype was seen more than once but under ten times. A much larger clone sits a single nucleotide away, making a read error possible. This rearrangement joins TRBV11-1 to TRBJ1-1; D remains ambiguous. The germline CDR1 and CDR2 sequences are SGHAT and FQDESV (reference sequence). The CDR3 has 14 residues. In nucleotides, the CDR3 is TGTGCCAGCAGCTTTTTCGGGGATCGCACTGAAGCTTCCTTT. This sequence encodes CASSFFGDRTEASF.

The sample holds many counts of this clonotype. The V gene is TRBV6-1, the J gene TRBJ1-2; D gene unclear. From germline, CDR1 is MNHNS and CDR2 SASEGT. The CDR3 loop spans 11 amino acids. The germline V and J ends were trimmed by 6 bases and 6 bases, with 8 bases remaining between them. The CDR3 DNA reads TGTGCCAGCAGGCCCAATCATGGCTACACCTTC. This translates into CASRPNHGYTF.

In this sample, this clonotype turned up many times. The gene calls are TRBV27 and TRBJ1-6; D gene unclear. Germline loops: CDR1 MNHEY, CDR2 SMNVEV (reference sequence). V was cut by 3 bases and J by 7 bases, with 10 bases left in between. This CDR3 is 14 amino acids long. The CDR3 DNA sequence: TGTGCCAGCAGTTTGCTAGGTGGGAATTCACCCCTCCACTTT. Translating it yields CASSLLGGNSPLHF.

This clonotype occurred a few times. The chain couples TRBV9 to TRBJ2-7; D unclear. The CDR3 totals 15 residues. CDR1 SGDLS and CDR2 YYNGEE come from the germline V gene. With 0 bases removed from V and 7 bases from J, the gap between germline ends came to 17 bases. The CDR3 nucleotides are TGTGCCAGCAGCGTAGCGTCCATGGGAAAGGGTGAGCAGTACTTC. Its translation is CASSVASMGKGEQYF.

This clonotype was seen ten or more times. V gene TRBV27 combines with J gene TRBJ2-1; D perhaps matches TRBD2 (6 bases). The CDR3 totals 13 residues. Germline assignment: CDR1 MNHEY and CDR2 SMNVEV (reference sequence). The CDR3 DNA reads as TGTGCGATAGGCGGGGTCCCCTACAATGAGCAGTTCTTC. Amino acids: CAIGGVPYNEQFF.

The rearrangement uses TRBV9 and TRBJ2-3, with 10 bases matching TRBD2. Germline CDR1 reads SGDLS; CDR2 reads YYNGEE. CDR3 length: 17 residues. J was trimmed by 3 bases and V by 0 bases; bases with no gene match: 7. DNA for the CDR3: TGTGCCAGCAGCGTAGGGGTCGGGACTAGCGTTACAGATACGCAGTATTTT. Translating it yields CASSVGVGTSVTDTQYF.

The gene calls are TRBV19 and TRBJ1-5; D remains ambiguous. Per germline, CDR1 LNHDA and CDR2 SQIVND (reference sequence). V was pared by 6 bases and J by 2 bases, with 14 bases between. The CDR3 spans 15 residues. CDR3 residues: CASRNEEGGNQPQHF. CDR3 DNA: TGTGCCAGTAGAAACGAGGAGGGCGGCAATCAGCCCCAGCATTTT.

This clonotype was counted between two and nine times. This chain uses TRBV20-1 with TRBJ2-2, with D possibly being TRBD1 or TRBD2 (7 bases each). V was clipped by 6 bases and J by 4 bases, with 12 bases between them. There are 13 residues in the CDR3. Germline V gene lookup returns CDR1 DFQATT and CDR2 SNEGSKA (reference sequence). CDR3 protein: CSAGGTVTGELFF. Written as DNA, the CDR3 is TGCAGTGCGGGAGGGACAGTCACCGGGGAGCTGTTTTTT.

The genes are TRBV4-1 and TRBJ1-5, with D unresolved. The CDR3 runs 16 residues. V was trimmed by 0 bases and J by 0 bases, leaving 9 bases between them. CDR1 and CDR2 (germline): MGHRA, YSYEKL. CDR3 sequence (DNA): TGCGCCAGCAGCCAAGAGTCACTCTATAGCAATCAGCCCCAGCATTTT. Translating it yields CASSQESLYSNQPQHF.

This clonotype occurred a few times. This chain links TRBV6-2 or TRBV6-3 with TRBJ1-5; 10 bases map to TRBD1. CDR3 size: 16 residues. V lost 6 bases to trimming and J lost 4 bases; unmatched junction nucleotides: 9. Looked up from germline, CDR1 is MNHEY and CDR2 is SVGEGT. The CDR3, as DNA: TGTGCCAGCAGCCCAAAAAGGACAGGGGGAAATCAGCCCCAGCATTTT. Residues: CASSPKRTGGNQPQHF.

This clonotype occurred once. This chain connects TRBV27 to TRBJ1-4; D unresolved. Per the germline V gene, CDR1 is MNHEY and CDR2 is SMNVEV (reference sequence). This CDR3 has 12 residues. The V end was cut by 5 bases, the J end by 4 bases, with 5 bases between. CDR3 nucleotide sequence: TGTGCCAGCAGTGCCTATAATGAAAAACTGTTTTTT. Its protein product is CASSAYNEKLFF.

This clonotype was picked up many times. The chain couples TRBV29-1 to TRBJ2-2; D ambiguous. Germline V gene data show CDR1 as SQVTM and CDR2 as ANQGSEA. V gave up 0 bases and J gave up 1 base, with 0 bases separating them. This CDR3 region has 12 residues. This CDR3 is CSVEENTGELFF. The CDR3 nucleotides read TGCAGCGTTGAAGAGAACACCGGGGAGCTGTTTTTT.